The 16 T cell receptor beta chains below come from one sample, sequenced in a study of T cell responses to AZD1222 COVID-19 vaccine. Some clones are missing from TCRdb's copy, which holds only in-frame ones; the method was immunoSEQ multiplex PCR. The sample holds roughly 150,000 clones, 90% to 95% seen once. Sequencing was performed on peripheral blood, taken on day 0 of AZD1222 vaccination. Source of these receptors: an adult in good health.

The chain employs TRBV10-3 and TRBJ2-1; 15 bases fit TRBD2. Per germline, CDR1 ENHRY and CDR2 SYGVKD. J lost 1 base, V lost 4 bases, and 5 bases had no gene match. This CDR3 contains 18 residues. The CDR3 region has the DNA TGTGCCATCAGTGGCGGACTAGCGGGAGGGCAGTCCTACAATGAGCAGTTCTTC. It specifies CAISGGLAGGQSYNEQFF.

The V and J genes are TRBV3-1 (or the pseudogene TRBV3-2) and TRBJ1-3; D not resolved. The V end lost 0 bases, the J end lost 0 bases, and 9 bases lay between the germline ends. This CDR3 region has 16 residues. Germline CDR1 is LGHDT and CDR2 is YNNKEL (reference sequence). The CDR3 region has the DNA TGTGCCAGCAGCCAAGATGGGTCGGTCTCTGGAAACACCATATATTTT. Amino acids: CASSQDGSVSGNTIYF.

CDR3 DNA sequence: TGTGCCACCTCAGGGACTATCACAGATACGCAGTATTTT. Amino acid sequence: CATSGTITDTQYF. The chain employs TRBV19 and TRBJ2-3; the match to TRBD2 covers 7 bases. Germline CDR1 is LNHDA and CDR2 is SQIVND (reference sequence). CDR3 size: 13 residues. Losses at the gene ends were 10 bases for V and 2 bases for J; bases not matched to a gene: 6.

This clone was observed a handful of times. The chain's CDR3 is CASSYSWAVNTEAFF. CDR3 in DNA: TGTGCCAGCAGTTACTCGTGGGCAGTGAACACTGAAGCTTTCTTT. This chain uses TRBV6-5 with TRBJ1-1; D uncertain. Per germline, CDR1 MNHEY and CDR2 SVGAGI. The CDR3 has 15 amino acids. The V gene lost 0 bases and the J gene lost 0 bases, with 8 bases spanning the gap.

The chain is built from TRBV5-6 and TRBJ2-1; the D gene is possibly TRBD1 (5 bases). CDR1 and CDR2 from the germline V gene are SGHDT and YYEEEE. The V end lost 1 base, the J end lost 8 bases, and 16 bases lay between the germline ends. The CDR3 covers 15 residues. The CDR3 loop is CASSLRASTGYEQFF. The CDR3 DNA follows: TGTGCCAGCAGCTTGCGAGCTAGTACAGGCTATGAGCAGTTCTTC.

The CDR3 loop reads CASRTRNNEQFF. Here the CDR3 DNA reads TGTGCCAGCAGAACCAGAAACAATGAGCAGTTCTTC. The rearrangement links TRBV6-5 to TRBJ2-1; D remains unclear. Per the germline V gene, CDR1 is MNHEY and CDR2 is SVGAGI. The CDR3 has 12 amino acids. The V gene lost 6 bases and the J gene lost 5 bases, with 8 bases spanning the gap.

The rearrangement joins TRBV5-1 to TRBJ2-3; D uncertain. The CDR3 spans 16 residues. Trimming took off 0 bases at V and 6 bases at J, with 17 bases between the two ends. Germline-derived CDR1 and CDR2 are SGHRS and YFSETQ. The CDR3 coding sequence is TGCGCCAGCAGCTTGGGGATGGACCACTTAGTGGATACGCAGTATTTT. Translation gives CASSLGMDHLVDTQYF.

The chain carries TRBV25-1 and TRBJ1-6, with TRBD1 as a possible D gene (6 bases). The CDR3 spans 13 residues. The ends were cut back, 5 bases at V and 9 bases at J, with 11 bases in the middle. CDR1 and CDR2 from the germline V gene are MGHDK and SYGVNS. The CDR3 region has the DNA TGTGCCAGCAGTCAGGGGATTGGTTCACCCCTCCACTTT. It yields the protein CASSQGIGSPLHF.

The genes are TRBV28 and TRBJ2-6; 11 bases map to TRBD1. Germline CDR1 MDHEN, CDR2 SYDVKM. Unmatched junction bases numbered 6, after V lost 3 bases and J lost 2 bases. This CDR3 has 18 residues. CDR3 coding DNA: TGTGCCAGCAGTTTCTATGGACAGGGGGCGCCTGGGGCCAACGTCCTGACTTTC. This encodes CASSFYGQGAPGANVLTF.

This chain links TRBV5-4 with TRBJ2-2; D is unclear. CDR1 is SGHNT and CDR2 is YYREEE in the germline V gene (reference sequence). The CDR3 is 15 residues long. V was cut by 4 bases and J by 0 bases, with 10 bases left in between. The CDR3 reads CASSLELTNTGELFF. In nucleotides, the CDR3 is TGTGCCAGCAGCCTAGAACTTACGAACACCGGGGAGCTGTTTTTT.

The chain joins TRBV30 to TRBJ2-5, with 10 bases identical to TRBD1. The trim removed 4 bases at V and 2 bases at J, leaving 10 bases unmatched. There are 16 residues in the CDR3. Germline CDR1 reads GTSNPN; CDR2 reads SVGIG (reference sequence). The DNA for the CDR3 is TGTGCCTGGAACCTCAGGACAGGGGGGGGACAAGAGACCCAGTACTTC. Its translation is CAWNLRTGGGQETQYF.

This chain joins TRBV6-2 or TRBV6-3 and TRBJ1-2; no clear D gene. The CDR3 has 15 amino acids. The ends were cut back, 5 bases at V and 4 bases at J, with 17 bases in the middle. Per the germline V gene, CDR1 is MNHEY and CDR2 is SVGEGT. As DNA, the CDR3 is TGTGCCAGCAGTCCCTTACTGGGTCGGGGCTATGGCTACACCTTC. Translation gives CASSPLLGRGYGYTF.

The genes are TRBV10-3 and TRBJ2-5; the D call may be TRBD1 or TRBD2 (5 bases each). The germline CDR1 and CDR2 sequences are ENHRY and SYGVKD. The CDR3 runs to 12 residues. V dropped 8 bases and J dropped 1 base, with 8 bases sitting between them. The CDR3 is CAIGTGQETQYF. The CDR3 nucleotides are TGTGCCATCGGGACCGGCCAAGAGACCCAGTACTTC.

CDR3 protein: CASSPGQGNDEQFF. The CDR3 DNA is TGTGCCAGCAGCCCAGGACAGGGTAACGATGAGCAGTTCTTC. The chain recombines TRBV16 with TRBJ2-1; 8 nucleotides agree with TRBD1. This CDR3 has 14 amino acids. Germline trimming cut 4 bases from V and 8 bases from J; bases unmatched to any gene: 7. Germline V gene data show CDR1 as KGHSY and CDR2 as FQNENV.

The chain's CDR3 is CASSVGVFGNEKLFF. The CDR3 nucleotides are TGTGCCAGCAGCGTAGGAGTGTTTGGGAATGAAAAACTGTTTTTT. V usage is TRBV9 and J usage is TRBJ1-4; no definite D call. Germline V lookup: CDR1 SGDLS, CDR2 YYNGEE. V lost 0 bases and J lost 5, with 11 bases in between. The CDR3 is 15 residues long.

The CDR3: CASTPGPLWEQYF. Here the CDR3 DNA reads TGTGCCAGTACTCCGGGACCCCTCTGGGAGCAGTACTTC. The V call is TRBV19, the J call TRBJ2-7; D could derive from TRBD1 or TRBD2 (5 bases each). The CDR3 extends over 13 amino acids. V dropped 7 bases and J dropped 7 bases, with 17 bases sitting between them. Per germline, CDR1 LNHDA and CDR2 SQIVND (reference sequence). Full variable domain (remainder filled in from reference TRBV19 and TRBJ2-7): DGGITQSPKYLFRKEGQNVTLSCEQNLNHDAMYWYRQDPGQGLRLIYYSQIVNDFQKGDIAEGYSVSREKKESFPLTVTSAQKNPTAFYLCASTPGPLWEQYFGPGTRLTVT.